These T cell receptor beta chains were read from a single sample in a study of cytomegalovirus exposure and HLA in healthy donors. The method was immunoSEQ multiplex PCR; TCRdb's version includes in-frame clones alone and lacks a portion of them. The sample lists about 100,000 clones; more than 70% were seen once. Sample: PBMCs. The receptors originated from a male donor in good health and CMV-seropositive. Each CDR3 is given with its conserved first and last residue. The order of the fields is J gene, clone size, V gene, D gene, CDR3 protein, CDR3 DNA. A D gene is named only where the DNA matches it firmly. Clone size is given for some rows only: seen once, a few or many times, or a class if the clone is expanded.

j_call: TRBJ2-5
clone_size: few
v_call: TRBV25-1
d_call: NA
cdr3_aa: CASSAGTHDGETQYF
cdr3_nt: TGTGCCAGCAGTGCCGGGACTCACGATGGGGAGACCCAGTACTTC

j_call: TRBJ2-1
clone_size: once
v_call: TRBV11-1
d_call: TRBD2
cdr3_aa: CASSIGGSAYNEQFF
cdr3_nt: TGTGCCAGCAGCATCGGCGGGAGCGCATACAATGAGCAGTTCTTC

j_call: TRBJ2-5
clone_size: once
v_call: TRBV6-1
d_call: TRBD1
cdr3_aa: CASSDPGTAQETQYF
cdr3_nt: TGTGCCAGCAGTGACCCCGGGACAGCTCAAGAGACCCAGTACTTC

j_call: TRBJ2-1
clone_size: NA
v_call: TRBV7-9
d_call: TRBD2
cdr3_aa: CSSSPSLTSGRNEQFF
cdr3_nt: TGTTCCAGCAGCCCGTCCCTGACTAGCGGGCGTAATGAGCAGTTCTTC

j_call: TRBJ2-1
clone_size: NA
v_call: TRBV6-1
d_call: TRBD2
cdr3_aa: CASSEMGLADYNEQFF
cdr3_nt: TGTGCCAGCAGTGAAATGGGACTAGCGGACTACAATGAGCAGTTCTTC

j_call: TRBJ2-2
clone_size: NA
v_call: TRBV5-4
d_call: TRBD1
cdr3_aa: CASTLRTGASGELFF
cdr3_nt: TGTGCCAGCACCTTAAGGACAGGGGCGTCCGGGGAGCTGTTTTTT

j_call: TRBJ2-5
clone_size: few
v_call: TRBV5-1
d_call: NA
cdr3_aa: CASSSGQKETQYF
cdr3_nt: TGCGCCAGCAGCTCCGGACAGAAAGAGACCCAGTACTTC

j_call: TRBJ2-7
clone_size: NA
v_call: TRBV7-2
d_call: TRBD2
cdr3_aa: CASSLDGLAGLEQYF
cdr3_nt: TGTGCCAGCAGCTTAGACGGGCTAGCGGGTCTCGAGCAGTACTTC

j_call: TRBJ2-5
clone_size: NA
v_call: TRBV14
d_call: NA
cdr3_aa: CASSPIRGETQYF
cdr3_nt: TGTGCCAGCAGCCCGATACGAGGGGAGACCCAGTACTTC

j_call: TRBJ1-3
clone_size: few
v_call: TRBV7-9
d_call: TRBD1
cdr3_aa: CASSQPPTGGSGNTIYF
cdr3_nt: TGTGCCAGCAGCCAGCCTCCCACAGGGGGCTCTGGAAACACCATATATTTT

j_call: TRBJ2-1
clone_size: NA
v_call: TRBV5-1
d_call: TRBD2
cdr3_aa: CASSLGLAGGVDEQFF
cdr3_nt: TGCGCCAGCAGCCTAGGACTAGCGGGAGGGGTAGATGAGCAGTTCTTC

j_call: TRBJ2-7
clone_size: NA
v_call: TRBV28
d_call: NA
cdr3_aa: CASGSTGHRDEQYF
cdr3_nt: TGTGCCAGCGGATCAACGGGACATAGGGACGAGCAGTACTTC

j_call: TRBJ2-7
clone_size: NA
v_call: TRBV2
d_call: TRBD2
cdr3_aa: CASSESGRMEQYF
cdr3_nt: TGTGCCAGCAGTGAGAGCGGGAGAATGGAGCAGTACTTC

j_call: TRBJ1-5
clone_size: NA
v_call: TRBV6-1
d_call: NA
cdr3_aa: CASSLGDKPQHF
cdr3_nt: TGTGCCAGCAGCCTAGGGGATAAGCCCCAGCATTTT

j_call: TRBJ1-3
clone_size: NA
v_call: TRBV2
d_call: TRBD1
cdr3_aa: CASRWDRGSSGNTIYF
cdr3_nt: TGTGCCAGCCGCTGGGACAGGGGGAGCTCTGGAAACACCATATATTTT

j_call: TRBJ2-3
clone_size: NA
v_call: TRBV7-8
d_call: TRBD1
cdr3_aa: CASSLASDRGVADTQYF
cdr3_nt: TGTGCCAGCAGCTTAGCTAGCGACAGGGGGGTCGCAGATACGCAGTATTTT

j_call: TRBJ1-3
clone_size: NA
v_call: TRBV18
d_call: NA
cdr3_aa: CASSPPNGGGNTIYF
cdr3_nt: TGTGCCAGCTCACCACCCAACGGGGGAGGCAACACCATATATTTT

j_call: TRBJ2-3
clone_size: NA
v_call: TRBV6-5
d_call: NA
cdr3_aa: CASKTGLSTDTQYF
cdr3_nt: TGTGCCAGCAAAACGGGTTTAAGCACAGATACGCAGTATTTT

j_call: TRBJ1-2
clone_size: few
v_call: TRBV29-1
d_call: NA
cdr3_aa: CSARGGDSRYGYTF
cdr3_nt: TGCAGCGCCCGGGGCGGGGACTCGCGTTATGGCTACACCTTC

j_call: TRBJ2-1
clone_size: once
v_call: TRBV6-4
d_call: TRBD2
cdr3_aa: CASLERGLAGRWGNEQFF
cdr3_nt: TGTGCCAGCCTAGAGAGAGGACTAGCGGGACGATGGGGGAATGAGCAGTTCTTC

j_call: TRBJ1-1
clone_size: NA
v_call: TRBV7-2
d_call: TRBD1
cdr3_aa: CASIVQGQGPNTEAFF
cdr3_nt: TGTGCCAGCATCGTCCAGGGACAGGGCCCGAACACTGAAGCTTTCTTT

j_call: TRBJ2-7
clone_size: NA
v_call: TRBV7-6
d_call: TRBD1
cdr3_aa: CASSLVTGTSYEQYF
cdr3_nt: TGTGCCAGCAGCTTAGTGACAGGGACATCCTACGAGCAGTACTTC

j_call: TRBJ2-3
clone_size: NA
v_call: TRBV5-1
d_call: TRBD2
cdr3_aa: CASSPKGLAERTDTQYF
cdr3_nt: TGCGCCAGCAGCCCGAAAGGACTAGCGGAGCGTACAGATACGCAGTATTTT

j_call: TRBJ2-5
clone_size: NA
v_call: TRBV27
d_call: TRBD1
cdr3_aa: CASSLGAQGEQYF
cdr3_nt: TGTGCCAGCAGTTTAGGGGCCCAGGGGGAGCAGTACTTC

j_call: TRBJ2-3
clone_size: NA
v_call: TRBV29-1
d_call: TRBD2
cdr3_aa: CSVGTSGSWFTQYF
cdr3_nt: TGCAGCGTAGGAACTAGCGGGAGTTGGTTTACGCAGTATTTT

j_call: TRBJ2-7
clone_size: NA
v_call: TRBV7-2
d_call: TRBD1
cdr3_aa: CASSLKRTGLSYEQYF
cdr3_nt: TGTGCCAGCAGCTTAAAGCGGACAGGACTCTCCTACGAGCAGTACTTC

j_call: TRBJ2-7
clone_size: NA
v_call: TRBV20-1
d_call: TRBD1
cdr3_aa: CSGTGGWEQYF
cdr3_nt: TGCAGTGGGACAGGGGGTTGGGAGCAGTACTTC

j_call: TRBJ2-7
clone_size: NA
v_call: TRBV28
d_call: TRBD2
cdr3_aa: CASRPSGYEQYF
cdr3_nt: TGTGCCAGCAGGCCTAGCGGCTACGAGCAGTACTTC

j_call: TRBJ2-3
clone_size: few
v_call: TRBV9
d_call: NA
cdr3_aa: CASSVERVGTDTQYF
cdr3_nt: TGTGCCAGCAGCGTAGAGAGGGTGGGCACAGATACGCAGTATTTT

j_call: TRBJ2-7
clone_size: NA
v_call: TRBV27
d_call: TRBD2
cdr3_aa: CASSLGLAGSSDYEQYF
cdr3_nt: TGTGCCAGCAGTTTGGGCCTAGCGGGAAGTTCCGACTACGAGCAGTACTTC

j_call: TRBJ2-7
clone_size: NA
v_call: TRBV6-6
d_call: TRBD1
cdr3_aa: CASSRPDRGSYEQYF
cdr3_nt: TGTGCCAGCAGTCGGCCCGACAGGGGTTCCTACGAGCAGTACTTC

j_call: TRBJ2-7
clone_size: NA
v_call: TRBV21-1
d_call: NA
cdr3_aa: CASSKSGTGYEQYF
cdr3_nt: TGTGCCAGCAGCAAATCCGGGACAGGATACGAGCAGTACTTC

j_call: TRBJ2-1
clone_size: NA
v_call: TRBV7-2
d_call: TRBD2
cdr3_aa: CASSLVGAGGSGNEQFF
cdr3_nt: TGTGCCAGCAGCTTAGTCGGAGCGGGAGGATCGGGGAATGAGCAGTTCTTC

j_call: TRBJ2-7
clone_size: NA
v_call: TRBV19
d_call: NA
cdr3_aa: CASSAKEVVGGYEQYF
cdr3_nt: TGTGCCAGTAGTGCCAAGGAGGTGGTCGGTGGGTACGAGCAGTACTTC

j_call: TRBJ2-1
clone_size: few
v_call: TRBV4-3
d_call: NA
cdr3_aa: CASSPSVGPYNEQFF
cdr3_nt: TGCGCCAGCAGCCCTAGCGTGGGGCCCTACAATGAGCAGTTCTTC

j_call: TRBJ2-7
clone_size: NA
v_call: TRBV4-1
d_call: TRBD2
cdr3_aa: CASSQGPSGLYEQYF
cdr3_nt: TGCGCCAGCAGCCAAGGCCCTAGCGGGCTCTACGAGCAGTACTTC

j_call: TRBJ2-1
clone_size: NA
v_call: TRBV7-2
d_call: NA
cdr3_aa: CASSLAIGIASYNEQFF
cdr3_nt: TGTGCCAGCAGCTTAGCAATCGGTATAGCCTCCTACAATGAGCAGTTCTTC

j_call: TRBJ2-2
clone_size: NA
v_call: TRBV6-4
d_call: TRBD2
cdr3_aa: CASRKSSGNTGELFF
cdr3_nt: TGTGCCAGCCGAAAATCTAGCGGGAACACCGGGGAGCTGTTTTTT

j_call: TRBJ1-5
clone_size: NA
v_call: TRBV19
d_call: TRBD1
cdr3_aa: CASSHGQGNQPQHF
cdr3_nt: TGTGCCAGTAGTCACGGACAGGGCAATCAGCCCCAGCATTTT

j_call: TRBJ1-1
clone_size: once
v_call: TRBV5-1
d_call: TRBD1
cdr3_aa: CASSPRTGAQNTEAFF
cdr3_nt: TGCGCCAGCAGCCCTCGGACAGGGGCTCAGAACACTGAAGCTTTCTTT

j_call: TRBJ1-1
clone_size: NA
v_call: TRBV14
d_call: NA
cdr3_aa: CASSLLSGMNTEAFF
cdr3_nt: TGTGCCAGCAGTCTGCTCTCAGGGATGAACACTGAAGCTTTCTTT

j_call: TRBJ2-7
clone_size: NA
v_call: TRBV7-2
d_call: NA
cdr3_aa: CASSLNGQLYEQYF
cdr3_nt: TGTGCCAGCAGCTTAAATGGACAGCTTTACGAGCAGTACTTC

j_call: TRBJ2-7
clone_size: NA
v_call: TRBV7-9
d_call: TRBD1
cdr3_aa: CASSLEGTVLSYEQYF
cdr3_nt: TGTGCCAGCAGCTTAGAAGGGACAGTTCTATCCTACGAGCAGTACTTC

j_call: TRBJ2-1
clone_size: NA
v_call: TRBV9
d_call: TRBD1
cdr3_aa: CASSVAGQGSSEQFF
cdr3_nt: TGTGCCAGCAGCGTAGCGGGACAGGGTTCAAGTGAGCAGTTCTTC

j_call: TRBJ2-1
clone_size: NA
v_call: TRBV4-2
d_call: NA
cdr3_aa: CASSQVALSYNEQFF
cdr3_nt: TGTGCCAGCAGCCAAGTGGCTCTCAGTTACAATGAGCAGTTCTTC

j_call: TRBJ1-4
clone_size: NA
v_call: TRBV28
d_call: NA
cdr3_aa: CASSSLSGLEEKLFF
cdr3_nt: TGTGCCAGCAGCTCCTTGTCAGGGCTTGAGGAAAAACTGTTTTTT

j_call: TRBJ1-5
clone_size: NA
v_call: TRBV2
d_call: NA
cdr3_aa: CASSDVASANQPQHF
cdr3_nt: TGTGCCAGCAGTGATGTAGCGTCAGCGAATCAGCCCCAGCATTTT

j_call: TRBJ2-1
clone_size: NA
v_call: TRBV5-4
d_call: NA
cdr3_aa: CASSGPGFDEQFF
cdr3_nt: TGTGCCAGCAGTGGACCAGGGTTCGATGAGCAGTTCTTC

j_call: TRBJ2-3
clone_size: few
v_call: TRBV5-6
d_call: NA
cdr3_aa: CASSFAGIGSDTQYF
cdr3_nt: TGTGCCAGCAGCTTCGCCGGGATTGGGTCAGATACGCAGTATTTT

j_call: TRBJ2-2
clone_size: NA
v_call: TRBV11-2
d_call: NA
cdr3_aa: CASSPGTTGELFF
cdr3_nt: TGTGCCAGCAGCCCGGGAACTACCGGGGAGCTGTTTTTT

j_call: TRBJ2-5
clone_size: NA
v_call: TRBV7-7
d_call: TRBD2
cdr3_aa: CASSSPGEGGETQYF
cdr3_nt: TGTGCCAGCAGCTCCCCCGGAGAGGGAGGGGAGACCCAGTACTTC

j_call: TRBJ2-1
clone_size: few
v_call: TRBV19
d_call: NA
cdr3_aa: CASSTRRRDNEQFF
cdr3_nt: TGTGCCAGTAGTACTCGCCGCAGGGATAATGAGCAGTTCTTC

j_call: TRBJ2-7
clone_size: NA
v_call: TRBV6-5
d_call: TRBD1
cdr3_aa: CASSSPGQNYEQYF
cdr3_nt: TGTGCCAGCAGTAGCCCGGGACAGAACTACGAGCAGTACTTC

j_call: TRBJ2-1
clone_size: NA
v_call: TRBV7-7
d_call: TRBD2
cdr3_aa: CASSLASGRHNEQFF
cdr3_nt: TGTGCCAGCAGCTTGGCGAGCGGGAGACACAATGAGCAGTTCTTC

j_call: TRBJ2-3
clone_size: NA
v_call: TRBV7-9
d_call: NA
cdr3_aa: CASSPGQGFIDTQYF
cdr3_nt: TGTGCCAGCAGCCCCGGGCAGGGATTTATAGATACGCAGTATTTT